These T cell receptor beta chains were read from a single sample in a study of T cells in Graves' hyperthyroidism and ophthalmopathy. TCRdb re-called the multiplex PCR reads through MiXCR, storing one row per CDR3 protein. This table holds more than 300,000 distinct CDR3 sequences, more than 14% found once. The specimen was blood. These receptors were taken from a woman aged 25-40 years with Graves' ophthalmopathy. The CDR3 runs from the conserved cysteine through the conserved F or W. D genes are given only for firm matches. Where a row states a size, it is once, few, many or the class of an expanded clone; other rows omit it.

size,D,J,V,CDR3,DNA
many,NA,TRBJ2-1,TRBV6-1,CASSERYNEQFF,TGTGCCAGCAGTGAAAGGTACAATGAGCAGTTCTTC
many,TRBD2,TRBJ2-3,TRBV2,CASMARLAGGTDTQYF,TGTGCCAGCATGGCCCGACTAGCGGGGGGCACAGATACGCAGTATTTT
many,TRBD1,TRBJ1-2,TRBV20-1,CSARGQATRGYTF,TGCAGTGCCCGTGGACAGGCGACGAGGGGCTACACCTTC
NA,NA,TRBJ1-4,TRBV29-1,CSVEDAGGNEKLFF,TGCAGCGTTGAAGACGCCGGAGGTAATGAAAAACTGTTTTTT
many,TRBD2,TRBJ2-7,TRBV20-1,CSALLTSGGYEQYF,TGCAGTGCACTCCTCACTAGCGGGGGGTACGAGCAGTACTTC
many,TRBD2,TRBJ2-1,TRBV2,CASKEAPGGAEFF,TGTGCCAGCAAGGAAGCTCCGGGGGGTGCCGAGTTCTTC
many,NA,TRBJ2-5,TRBV2,CASEGRSRQETQYF,TGTGCCAGCGAAGGCAGGAGTAGACAAGAGACCCAGTACTTC
many,TRBD2,TRBJ2-3,TRBV7-6,CASSSTTSGITDTQYF,TGTGCCAGCAGCTCGACCACTAGCGGAATCACAGATACGCAGTATTTT
many,TRBD2,TRBJ2-5,TRBV28,CASSSLLAGEETQYF,TGTGCCAGCAGTTCCTTACTAGCGGGGGAAGAGACCCAGTACTTC
few,NA,TRBJ1-5,TRBV19,CASSIDPLTPQHF,TGTGCCAGTAGTATAGATCCCCTGACTCCCCAGCATTTT
few,NA,TRBJ2-1,TRBV19,CASSTLDGEQFF,TGTGCCAGTAGTACCCTGGACGGAGAGCAGTTCTTC
many,NA,TRBJ1-2,TRBV20-1,CSARDLGTVYGYTF,TGCAGTGCTAGAGATCTGGGAACCGTCTATGGCTACACCTTC
many,NA,TRBJ2-7,TRBV12-3/TRBV12-4,CASSFGGASYEQYF,TGTGCCAGCAGTTTCGGCGGGGCCTCCTACGAGCAGTACTTC
NA,TRBD2,TRBJ2-7,TRBV19,CASSLTGLARRGEQYF,TGTGCCAGTAGTTTGACGGGACTAGCGAGAAGAGGGGAGCAGTACTTC
many,NA,TRBJ2-1,TRBV27,CASSRYGQGQDEQFF,TGTGCCAGCAGTAGGTACGGGCAGGGGCAGGATGAGCAGTTCTTC
NA,TRBD2,TRBJ2-6,TRBV2,CASSESRASGVSGANVLTF,TGTGCCAGCAGTGAATCCCGGGCTAGCGGAGTCTCTGGGGCCAACGTCCTGACTTTC
many,TRBD1,TRBJ1-1,TRBV18,CASSPRTGGLNTEAFF,TGTGCCAGCTCACCAAGGACAGGGGGCTTAAACACTGAAGCTTTCTTT
many,NA,TRBJ1-1,TRBV5-4,CASSKVNTEAFF,TGTGCCAGCAGCAAGGTGAACACTGAAGCTTTCTTT
many,TRBD1,TRBJ1-4,TRBV6-1,CASTGGANEKLFF,TGTGCCAGCACAGGGGGGGCTAATGAAAAACTGTTTTTT
many,NA,TRBJ2-2,TRBV28,CASRPTDSRGGELFF,TGTGCCAGCAGACCCACGGACAGTCGAGGGGGGGAGCTGTTTTTT
many,TRBD2,TRBJ2-5,TRBV4-2,CASSQERDGGALYQETQYF,TGTGCCAGCAGCCAAGAACGGGACGGGGGGGCCTTGTACCAAGAGACCCAGTACTTC
NA,NA,TRBJ1-6,TRBV7-9,CASSEGSSYNSPLHF,TGTGCCAGCAGTGAAGGAAGCTCCTATAATTCACCCCTCCACTTT
few,NA,TRBJ2-7,TRBV6-1,CASSVDRREQYF,TGTGCCAGCAGTGTTGACAGGCGCGAGCAGTACTTC
NA,TRBD2,TRBJ2-3,TRBV30,CAWSPTPAGPRGSSTDTQYF,TGTGCCTGGAGTCCCACCCCAGCGGGGCCCCGTGGGTCCAGCACAGATACGCAGTATTTT
many,NA,TRBJ1-2,TRBV7-9,CASSPAWVLAGYTF,TGTGCCAGCAGCCCAGCGTGGGTGTTGGCTGGCTACACCTTC
many,NA,TRBJ2-1,TRBV30,CAWSVPDDIGFF,TGTGCCTGGAGTGTACCGGATGATATAGGGTTCTTC
many,TRBD2,TRBJ2-1,TRBV2,CASSGARAGGTYNEQFF,TGTGCCAGCAGTGGAGCGAGAGCGGGGGGAACCTACAATGAGCAGTTCTTC
NA,TRBD2,TRBJ2-5,TRBV30,CAWSGTSRAGGHETQYF,TGTGCCTGGAGTGGGACCTCGAGGGCGGGGGGGCACGAGACCCAGTACTTC
NA,NA,TRBJ2-1,TRBV19,CASSPWRGNEQFF,TGTGCCAGTAGCCCCTGGAGGGGCAATGAGCAGTTCTTC
many,NA,TRBJ1-2,TRBV30,CAWSEGFSYGYTF,TGTGCCTGGAGTGAGGGGTTTTCCTATGGCTACACCTTC
few,NA,TRBJ2-7,TRBV20-1,CSAAPLVGPYEQYF,TGCAGTGCTGCGCCTTTAGTGGGCCCCTACGAGCAGTACTTC
many,NA,TRBJ1-1,TRBV12-5,CASGFGGNTEAFF,TGTGCTAGTGGTTTCGGCGGGAACACTGAAGCTTTCTTT
many,NA,TRBJ1-2,TRBV3-1,CASSQVPGGLDYGYTF,TGTGCCAGCAGCCAAGTGCCTGGGGGGCTGGACTATGGCTACACCTTC
many,NA,TRBJ1-6,TRBV7-2,CASSHPESRLTSWSSSYNSPLHF,TGTGCCAGCAGCCATCCGGAAAGCAGACTTACTTCGTGGTCGAGCTCCTATAATTCACCCCTCCACTTT
many,NA,TRBJ2-7,TRBV28,CASSSQGNEQYF,TGTGCCAGCAGTTCGCAGGGAAACGAGCAGTACTTC
many,NA,TRBJ2-3,TRBV6-2/TRBV6-3,CASSYSTSTDTQYF,TGTGCCAGCAGTTACTCCACCAGCACAGATACGCAGTATTTT
once,NA,TRBJ2-3,TRBV12-3/TRBV12-4,CASRGRDTQYF,TGTGCCAGCAGGGGCCGGGATACGCAGTATTTT
many,NA,TRBJ1-1,TRBV7-8,CASSPPSGFFMNTEAFF,TGTGCCAGCAGCCCGCCTTCGGGTTTTTTTATGAACACTGAAGCTTTCTTT
many,TRBD1,TRBJ2-3,TRBV20-1,CSARVGGQGADTQYF,TGCAGTGCTAGAGTGGGGGGACAGGGAGCGGATACGCAGTATTTT
many,NA,TRBJ1-2,TRBV12-3/TRBV12-4,CASSPGLTASYTF,TGTGCCAGCAGCCCGGGACTGACGGCAAGCTACACCTTC
few,TRBD1,TRBJ2-7,TRBV27,CASRIRGHRTYEQYF,TGTGCCAGCAGAATCAGGGGGCATCGGACCTACGAGCAGTACTTC
many,NA,TRBJ2-7,TRBV3-1,CASSQELGQNSYEQYF,TGTGCCAGCAGCCAAGAACTTGGACAGAACTCCTACGAGCAGTACTTC
many,TRBD1,TRBJ2-2,TRBV15,CATSRGRGIAGELFF,TGTGCCACCAGCAGAGGCAGGGGGATTGCCGGGGAGCTGTTTTTT
many,NA,TRBJ2-5,TRBV28,CASVSGSNRETQYF,TGTGCCAGCGTCTCTGGGTCTAACCGGGAGACCCAGTACTTC
many,TRBD1,TRBJ1-2,TRBV20-1,CSALTGEGSYGYTF,TGCAGTGCTTTGACAGGGGAAGGCTCCTATGGCTACACCTTC
many,NA,TRBJ1-2,TRBV30,CAWRFTGNYGYTF,TGTGCCTGGAGATTCACAGGGAACTATGGCTACACCTTC
many,NA,TRBJ1-5,TRBV6-1,CASREPRYWGNSNQPQHF,TGTGCCAGCAGGGAACCCCGATACTGGGGCAATAGCAATCAGCCCCAGCATTTT
NA,NA,TRBJ1-1,TRBV27,CASSLARGSPEAFF,TGTGCCAGCAGTTTAGCAAGGGGGAGTCCCGAAGCTTTCTTT
few,NA,TRBJ2-2,TRBV19,CASSSGGYGELFF,TGTGCCAGTAGTTCCGGGGGTTACGGGGAGCTGTTTTTT
few,NA,TRBJ1-6,TRBV5-1,CASSLESGSGHTYNSPLHF,TGCGCCAGCAGCTTGGAATCGGGTTCGGGACATACTTATAATTCACCCCTCCACTTT
NA,NA,TRBJ1-1,TRBV4-1,CASSPLGGGNTEAFF,TGCGCCAGCAGCCCCCTGGGGGGAGGGAACACTGAAGCTTTCTTT